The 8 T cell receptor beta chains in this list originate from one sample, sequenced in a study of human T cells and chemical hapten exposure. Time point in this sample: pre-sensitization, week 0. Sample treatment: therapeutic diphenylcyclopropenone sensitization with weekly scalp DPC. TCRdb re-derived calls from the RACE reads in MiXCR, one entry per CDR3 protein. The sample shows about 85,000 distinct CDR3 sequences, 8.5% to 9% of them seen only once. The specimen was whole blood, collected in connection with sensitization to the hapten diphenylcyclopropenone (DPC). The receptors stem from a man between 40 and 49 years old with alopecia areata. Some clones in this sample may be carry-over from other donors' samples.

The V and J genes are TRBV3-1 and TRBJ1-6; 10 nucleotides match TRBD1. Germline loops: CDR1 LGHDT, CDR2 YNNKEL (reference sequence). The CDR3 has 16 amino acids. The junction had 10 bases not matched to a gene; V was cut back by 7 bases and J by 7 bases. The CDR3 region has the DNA TGTGCCAGCAACTCCCGGGGGGGACAGGGGAATTCACCCCTCCACTTT. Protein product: CASNSRGGQGNSPLHF.

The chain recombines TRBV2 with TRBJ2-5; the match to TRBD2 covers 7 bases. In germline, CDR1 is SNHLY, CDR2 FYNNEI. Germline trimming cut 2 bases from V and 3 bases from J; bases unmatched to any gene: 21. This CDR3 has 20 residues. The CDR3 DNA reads TGTGCCAGCAGTGAAAGGCCCCTGAGACTAGCCCCGTCGCGTAAAGAGACCCAGTACTTC. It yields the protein CASSERPLRLAPSRKETQYF.

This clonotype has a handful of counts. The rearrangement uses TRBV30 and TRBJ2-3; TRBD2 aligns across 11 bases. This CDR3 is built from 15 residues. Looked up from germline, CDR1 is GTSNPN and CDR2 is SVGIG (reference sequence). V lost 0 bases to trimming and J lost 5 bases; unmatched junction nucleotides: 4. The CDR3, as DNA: TGTGCCTGGAGTGTACTAGCGGGAGCCGAAGATACGCAGTATTTT. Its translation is CAWSVLAGAEDTQYF.

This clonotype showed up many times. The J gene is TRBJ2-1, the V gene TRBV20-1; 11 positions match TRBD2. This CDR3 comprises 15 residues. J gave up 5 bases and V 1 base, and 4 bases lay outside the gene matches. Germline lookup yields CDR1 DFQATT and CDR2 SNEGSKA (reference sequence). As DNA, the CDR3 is TGCAGTGCTAGAGCTAGCGGGAGGTTCGACAATGAGCAGTTCTTC. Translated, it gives CSARASGRFDNEQFF.

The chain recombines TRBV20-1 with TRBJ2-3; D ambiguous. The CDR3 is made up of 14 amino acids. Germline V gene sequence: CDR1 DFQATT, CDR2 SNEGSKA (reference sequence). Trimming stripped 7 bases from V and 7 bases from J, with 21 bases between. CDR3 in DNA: TGCAGTGAGACACGAAGGGTGGGTGGTTATACGCAGTATTTT. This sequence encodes CSETRRVGGYTQYF.

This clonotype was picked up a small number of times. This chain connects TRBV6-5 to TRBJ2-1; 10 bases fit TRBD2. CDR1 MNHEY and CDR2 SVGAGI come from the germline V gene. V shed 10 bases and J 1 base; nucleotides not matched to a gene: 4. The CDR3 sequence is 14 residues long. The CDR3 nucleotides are TGTGCCACTTCGGGACTAGCGTCCTACAATGAGCAGTTCTTC. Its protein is CATSGLASYNEQFF.

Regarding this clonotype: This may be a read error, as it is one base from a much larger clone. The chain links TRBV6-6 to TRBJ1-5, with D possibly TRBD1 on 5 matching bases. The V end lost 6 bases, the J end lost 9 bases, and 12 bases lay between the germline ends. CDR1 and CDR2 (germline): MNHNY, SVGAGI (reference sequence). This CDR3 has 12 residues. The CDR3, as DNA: TGTGCCAGCAGCCACCAAGGGGCGCCCCAGCATTTT. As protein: CASSHQGAPQHF.

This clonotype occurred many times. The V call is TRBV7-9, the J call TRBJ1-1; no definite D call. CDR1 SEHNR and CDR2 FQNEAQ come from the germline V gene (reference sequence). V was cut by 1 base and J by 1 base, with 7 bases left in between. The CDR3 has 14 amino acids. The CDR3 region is CASSLGASNTEAFF. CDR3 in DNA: TGTGCCAGCAGCTTAGGGGCCTCGAACACTGAAGCTTTCTTT.